One T cell receptor beta chain is described in this entry. Its antigen has not been determined. Base qualities are not recorded, but no much larger clone differs from it by a single base. The germline V gene (reference sequence) sets CDR1 to LNHDA and CDR2 to SQIVND. The CDR3 has 14 amino acids, counting the end cysteine and phenylalanine. Of all the DNA, just the CDR3 is kept, 42 bases in frame from base 1. V is reduced by 6 bases and J by 5 bases, leaving a spacing of 16 bases between them. The collaborating institutions used their own protocols to collect whole blood in K2EDTA tubes. Collaborator samples were shipped for TCRbeta analysis as frozen whole blood, isolated PBMCs, or DNA extracted from either sample type. These data originate in a study of blood T cell repertoires in COVID-19 (dated by TCRdb to the early 2020s). Study-wide context: The collaborator samples originated in the United States, Italy and Spain and spanned the acute and convalescent phases of COVID-19. The prospective study material was composed of cDNA or gDNA derived from T cells, B-cell-depleted T cells, or PBMCs. Deeply sampled blood TCRbeta repertoires from subjects exposed to, actively infected with, or recovered from COVID-19 were included in the dataset. The repertoires were made available in a free public database intended to serve as a resource for research on the immune response to SARS-CoV-2. Samples came from the ongoing ImmuneRACE study (first 160 participants) plus 1,254 subjects from 6 global collaborators. The sample metadata nearly always contained a de-identified subject ID, COVID-19 status, age in years and sex. HLA class I and class II types, where available, came from metadata supplied by the sample provider rather than from assay-based typing.

Summary of the overall study and its limitations: The amount of clinical and demographic metadata varied by source and participant and was provided uncurated.

TCRbeta CDR3 regions were amplified from genomic DNA using the immunoSEQ Assay, a bias-controlled multiplex PCR. The source study handled its data this way. Nucleated cell counts per sample were estimated from amplification of reference gene primers within the assay. Sequence reads were collapsed and filtered to measure the absolute abundance of every unique TCRbeta CDR3 rearrangement. For each sample, productive Simpson clonality was calculated by taking the square root of Simpson's diversity index across productive rearrangements. This is the immuneACCESS table as TCRdb keeps it, with only in-frame sequences that have V and J called. A part of the clones is gone; compared with another copy, unresolved V genes explain less than half, and the rest is unexplained. V, J and clone size are those of that table, while D and trimming were read from the DNA. The sample table shows over 60,000 clones, and around 86% are seen once. More than 0.9% of the sample is taken by the ten largest.

Sequenced material: peripheral blood. The sequence was collected from a man aged 65 to 85 with acute or convalescent COVID-19. Recombination linked TRBV19 to TRBJ1-1, with the D gene too uncertain to name. The DNA is as follows: TGTGCCAGTAGAGGGAGAAGGTCCTGGACTGAAGCTTTCTTT. Its translation reads: CASRGRRSWTEAFF.